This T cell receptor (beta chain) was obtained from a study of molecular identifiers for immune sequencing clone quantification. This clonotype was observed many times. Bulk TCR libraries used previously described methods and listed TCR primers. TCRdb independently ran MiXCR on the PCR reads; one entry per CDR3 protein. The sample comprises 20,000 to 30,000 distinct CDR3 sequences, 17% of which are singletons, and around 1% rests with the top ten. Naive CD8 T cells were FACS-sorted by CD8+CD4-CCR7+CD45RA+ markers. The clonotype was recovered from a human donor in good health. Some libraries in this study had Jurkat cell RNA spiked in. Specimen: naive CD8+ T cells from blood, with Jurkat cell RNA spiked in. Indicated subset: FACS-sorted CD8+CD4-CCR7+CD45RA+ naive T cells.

The CDR3 loop is CASSPGGISGNTIYF. The DNA for the CDR3 is TGTGCCAGCAGCCCAGGAGGAATCTCTGGAAACACCATATATTTT. This chain joins TRBV7-7 and TRBJ1-3; D call uncertain. The ends were cut back, 5 bases at V and 0 bases at J, with 11 bases in the middle. Germline values: CDR1 SSHAT, CDR2 FNYEAQ (reference sequence). This CDR3 spans 15 amino acids.